This is a list of T cell receptor beta chains from one sample in a study of shared clonotypes between healthy human individuals. Libraries were prepared by immunoSEQ multiplex PCR; TCRdb keeps only in-frame clonotypes and omits some of them. This table holds about 2,500,000 clones, approximately 90% found once. Sequenced input: naive CD4+ T cells sorted from blood. The receptors derive from a man between 18 and 35 years old in good health. The CDR3 runs from the conserved cysteine through the conserved F or W. Fields, in order: J gene, CDR3 length, V gene, clone size, D gene, CDR3 protein, CDR3 DNA. The D gene is left open where the match is weak. Not all rows give a size; the values are once, few, many and, for expanded clones, a class.

j_call: TRBJ1-2; cdr3_length: 14; v_call: TRBV5-4; clone_size: NA; d_call: NA; cdr3_aa: CASSSGGNLYGYTF; cdr3_nt: TGTGCCAGCAGCTCGGGGGGGAACCTCTATGGCTACACCTTC
j_call: TRBJ1-3; cdr3_length: 14; v_call: TRBV5-1; clone_size: once; d_call: NA; cdr3_aa: CASSVAGTGNTIYF; cdr3_nt: TGCGCCAGCAGTGTGGCAGGGACTGGAAACACCATATATTTT
j_call: TRBJ2-7; cdr3_length: 13; v_call: TRBV28; clone_size: once; d_call: TRBD1; cdr3_aa: CASSPRDRDEQYF; cdr3_nt: TGTGCCAGCAGTCCCCGGGACAGGGACGAGCAGTACTTC
j_call: TRBJ2-7; cdr3_length: 16; v_call: TRBV4-1; clone_size: NA; d_call: TRBD1; cdr3_aa: CASSQGPTGGSYEQYF; cdr3_nt: TGCGCCAGCAGCCAAGGCCCGACAGGGGGTAGCTACGAGCAGTACTTC
j_call: TRBJ1-2; cdr3_length: 13; v_call: TRBV6-1; clone_size: NA; d_call: NA; cdr3_aa: CASSVGSPYGYTF; cdr3_nt: TGTGCCAGCAGTGTAGGGAGTCCCTATGGCTACACCTTC
j_call: TRBJ1-2; cdr3_length: 14; v_call: TRBV30; clone_size: NA; d_call: TRBD1; cdr3_aa: CAWSGDSSRGGYTF; cdr3_nt: TGTGCCTGGAGTGGGGACAGTAGTCGGGGAGGCTACACCTTC
j_call: TRBJ1-4; cdr3_length: 14; v_call: TRBV7-6; clone_size: NA; d_call: NA; cdr3_aa: CASSEGRGGEKLFF; cdr3_nt: TGTGCCAGCAGCGAAGGCAGGGGTGGGGAAAAACTGTTTTTT
j_call: TRBJ2-4; cdr3_length: 15; v_call: TRBV5-1; clone_size: NA; d_call: TRBD1; cdr3_aa: CASRRTGGGENIQYF; cdr3_nt: TGCGCCAGCAGGCGGACAGGGGGCGGCGAAAACATTCAGTACTTC
j_call: TRBJ2-2; cdr3_length: 15; v_call: TRBV11-2; clone_size: NA; d_call: TRBD1; cdr3_aa: CASSSWGQDTGELFF; cdr3_nt: TGTGCCAGCAGCTCATGGGGACAGGATACCGGGGAGCTGTTTTTT
j_call: TRBJ1-1; cdr3_length: 15; v_call: TRBV9; clone_size: NA; d_call: NA; cdr3_aa: CASSVEGVGGTEAFF; cdr3_nt: TGTGCCAGCAGCGTAGAGGGGGTTGGGGGAACTGAAGCTTTCTTT
j_call: TRBJ1-1; cdr3_length: 14; v_call: TRBV30; clone_size: once; d_call: NA; cdr3_aa: CAWTIRGSGTEAFF; cdr3_nt: TGTGCCTGGACTATCCGGGGATCTGGGACTGAAGCTTTCTTT
j_call: TRBJ2-5; cdr3_length: 14; v_call: TRBV7-9; clone_size: few; d_call: TRBD1; cdr3_aa: CASTFTWDSLVQYF; cdr3_nt: TGTGCCAGCACGTTCACCTGGGACAGTCTGGTCCAGTACTTC
j_call: TRBJ2-7; cdr3_length: 13; v_call: TRBV5-1; clone_size: NA; d_call: TRBD2; cdr3_aa: CASSRAGGYEQYF; cdr3_nt: TGCGCCAGCAGCCGAGCGGGAGGGTACGAGCAGTACTTC
j_call: TRBJ2-2; cdr3_length: 14; v_call: TRBV7-9; clone_size: NA; d_call: NA; cdr3_aa: CASSWTVNTGELFF; cdr3_nt: TGTGCCAGCAGCTGGACAGTAAACACCGGGGAGCTGTTTTTT
j_call: TRBJ1-2; cdr3_length: 14; v_call: TRBV5-4; clone_size: NA; d_call: NA; cdr3_aa: CASSQDGGVYGYTF; cdr3_nt: TGTGCCAGCAGCCAAGACGGGGGCGTTTATGGCTACACCTTC
j_call: TRBJ1-5; cdr3_length: 13; v_call: TRBV6-5; clone_size: NA; d_call: NA; cdr3_aa: CASSWQGNQPQHF; cdr3_nt: TGTGCCAGCAGTTGGCAGGGCAATCAGCCCCAGCATTTT
j_call: TRBJ2-1; cdr3_length: 16; v_call: TRBV7-8; clone_size: NA; d_call: TRBD2; cdr3_aa: CASSLLGRAGVNEQFF; cdr3_nt: TGTGCCAGCAGCTTATTAGGCCGAGCGGGAGTCAATGAGCAGTTCTTC
j_call: TRBJ2-2; cdr3_length: 15; v_call: TRBV18; clone_size: NA; d_call: TRBD2; cdr3_aa: CASSLTSGRTGELFF; cdr3_nt: TGTGCCAGCTCCCTGACTAGCGGGAGAACCGGGGAGCTGTTTTTT
j_call: TRBJ2-3; cdr3_length: 14; v_call: TRBV7-2; clone_size: NA; d_call: NA; cdr3_aa: CASNFGLNTDTQYF; cdr3_nt: TGTGCCAGCAACTTCGGACTCAACACAGATACGCAGTATTTT
j_call: TRBJ1-1; cdr3_length: 15; v_call: TRBV11-2; clone_size: NA; d_call: TRBD1; cdr3_aa: CASRHDRVAGTEAFF; cdr3_nt: TGTGCCAGCAGACACGACAGGGTGGCGGGCACTGAAGCTTTCTTT
j_call: TRBJ2-1; cdr3_length: 14; v_call: TRBV25-1; clone_size: few; d_call: TRBD1; cdr3_aa: CASSLRDRGNEQFF; cdr3_nt: TGTGCCAGCAGCCTCCGGGACAGGGGCAATGAGCAGTTCTTC
j_call: TRBJ2-3; cdr3_length: 16; v_call: TRBV23-1; clone_size: NA; d_call: NA; cdr3_aa: CASSQCGTVPTDTQYF; cdr3_nt: TGCGCCAGCAGTCAATGTGGGACCGTACCCACAGATACGCAGTATTTT
j_call: TRBJ1-2; cdr3_length: 13; v_call: TRBV28; clone_size: NA; d_call: NA; cdr3_aa: CASSLLESYGYTF; cdr3_nt: TGTGCCAGCAGTTTATTAGAGTCCTATGGCTACACCTTC
j_call: TRBJ2-5; cdr3_length: 14; v_call: TRBV28; clone_size: NA; d_call: TRBD1; cdr3_aa: CASSKQGAVETQYF; cdr3_nt: TGTGCCAGCAGCAAACAGGGGGCGGTAGAGACCCAGTACTTC
j_call: TRBJ1-1; cdr3_length: 14; v_call: TRBV5-1; clone_size: NA; d_call: TRBD1; cdr3_aa: CASRGGQGATEAFF; cdr3_nt: TGCGCCAGCAGAGGGGGACAGGGGGCCACTGAAGCTTTCTTT
j_call: TRBJ2-7; cdr3_length: 14; v_call: TRBV6-5; clone_size: NA; d_call: NA; cdr3_aa: CASRRRDSTYEQYF; cdr3_nt: TGTGCCAGCAGACGCCGGGACTCAACCTACGAGCAGTACTTC
j_call: TRBJ2-3; cdr3_length: 16; v_call: TRBV5-1; clone_size: NA; d_call: TRBD2; cdr3_aa: CASTATSGRIGDTQYF; cdr3_nt: TGCGCCAGCACTGCTACTAGCGGGAGGATCGGAGATACGCAGTATTTT
j_call: TRBJ1-1; cdr3_length: 15; v_call: TRBV6-5; clone_size: once; d_call: NA; cdr3_aa: CASTEAGLRTTEAFF; cdr3_nt: TGTGCCAGCACTGAGGCGGGGTTGCGAACAACTGAAGCTTTCTTT
j_call: TRBJ2-7; cdr3_length: 14; v_call: TRBV6-5; clone_size: NA; d_call: TRBD1; cdr3_aa: CASSWDRDSYEQYF; cdr3_nt: TGTGCCAGCAGTTGGGACAGGGACTCCTACGAGCAGTACTTC
j_call: TRBJ1-1; cdr3_length: 12; v_call: TRBV6-6; clone_size: few; d_call: NA; cdr3_aa: CASSFPGTEAFF; cdr3_nt: TGTGCCAGCAGTTTCCCGGGCACTGAAGCTTTCTTT
j_call: TRBJ1-1; cdr3_length: 13; v_call: TRBV6-4; clone_size: NA; d_call: NA; cdr3_aa: CASSADRNTEAFF; cdr3_nt: TGTGCCAGCAGTGCGGACAGGAACACTGAAGCTTTCTTT
j_call: TRBJ2-7; cdr3_length: 22; v_call: TRBV4-3; clone_size: once; d_call: NA; cdr3_aa: CASSQEDSRGGFVGRGAYEQYF; cdr3_nt: TGCGCCAGCAGCCAAGAAGATTCGAGGGGGGGTTTTGTAGGCAGGGGAGCCTACGAGCAGTACTTC
j_call: TRBJ2-3; cdr3_length: 18; v_call: TRBV4-3; clone_size: NA; d_call: NA; cdr3_aa: CASSQRGGARKAPDTQYF; cdr3_nt: TGCGCCAGCAGCCAAAGGGGGGGGGCGCGGAAAGCCCCAGATACGCAGTATTTT
j_call: TRBJ1-5; cdr3_length: 15; v_call: TRBV6-1; clone_size: NA; d_call: NA; cdr3_aa: CASSEFVNSNQPQHF; cdr3_nt: TGTGCCAGCAGTGAATTTGTTAATAGCAATCAGCCCCAGCATTTT
j_call: TRBJ2-5; cdr3_length: 15; v_call: TRBV6-5; clone_size: NA; d_call: NA; cdr3_aa: CASSSRGEPQETQYF; cdr3_nt: TGTGCCAGCAGTTCTAGGGGGGAGCCCCAAGAGACCCAGTACTTC
j_call: TRBJ2-7; cdr3_length: 13; v_call: TRBV7-2; clone_size: NA; d_call: NA; cdr3_aa: CASSFWRSYEQYF; cdr3_nt: TGTGCCAGCAGCTTCTGGAGGTCCTACGAGCAGTACTTC
j_call: TRBJ1-5; cdr3_length: 13; v_call: TRBV7-2; clone_size: NA; d_call: NA; cdr3_aa: CASSSGHNQPQHF; cdr3_nt: TGTGCCAGCAGCTCCGGCCACAATCAGCCCCAGCATTTT
j_call: TRBJ1-5; cdr3_length: 15; v_call: TRBV7-9; clone_size: NA; d_call: TRBD1; cdr3_aa: CASSLGQGDNQPQHF; cdr3_nt: TGTGCCAGCAGCTTAGGACAGGGGGATAATCAGCCCCAGCATTTT
j_call: TRBJ1-1; cdr3_length: 13; v_call: TRBV10-3; clone_size: NA; d_call: NA; cdr3_aa: CATGRGADTEAFF; cdr3_nt: TGTGCCACTGGAAGGGGGGCGGACACTGAAGCTTTCTTT
j_call: TRBJ1-4; cdr3_length: 13; v_call: TRBV30; clone_size: few; d_call: NA; cdr3_aa: CASDGGPHEKLFF; cdr3_nt: TGTGCCTCCGATGGGGGACCGCATGAAAAACTGTTTTTT
j_call: TRBJ2-7; cdr3_length: 14; v_call: TRBV6-6; clone_size: NA; d_call: NA; cdr3_aa: CASRPLTRGYEQYF; cdr3_nt: TGTGCCAGCAGGCCCTTGACTAGGGGCTACGAGCAGTACTTC
j_call: TRBJ2-5; cdr3_length: 14; v_call: TRBV6-5; clone_size: NA; d_call: NA; cdr3_aa: CASAPAGARDAQYF; cdr3_nt: TGTGCCAGCGCCCCTGCGGGGGCGCGGGACGCCCAGTACTTC